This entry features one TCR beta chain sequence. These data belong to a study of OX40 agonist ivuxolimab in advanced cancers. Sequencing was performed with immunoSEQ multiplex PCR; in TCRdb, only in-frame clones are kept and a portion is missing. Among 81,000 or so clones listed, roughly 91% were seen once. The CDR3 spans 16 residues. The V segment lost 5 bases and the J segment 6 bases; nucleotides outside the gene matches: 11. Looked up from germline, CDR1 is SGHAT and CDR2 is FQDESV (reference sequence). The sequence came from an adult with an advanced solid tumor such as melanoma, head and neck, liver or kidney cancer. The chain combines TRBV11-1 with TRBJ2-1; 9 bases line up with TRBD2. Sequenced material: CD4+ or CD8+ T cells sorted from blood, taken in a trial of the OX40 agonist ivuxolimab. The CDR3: CASSPRGLAGFNEQFF. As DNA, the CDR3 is TGTGCCAGCAGCCCCCGCGGGCTAGCGGGATTCAATGAGCAGTTCTTC.